This T cell receptor (beta chain) was sequenced for a study of T-cell reconstitution after alpha-beta-depleted transplantation in children. General study findings and limits: Where alpha-beta T cells came from about two months after transplant was reportedly several hundred expanded graft clones.

The library targeted TCRbeta and was prepared with unique molecular identifiers. TCRdb independently ran MiXCR on the PCR reads; one entry per CDR3 protein. The sample comprises 120,000 to 150,000 distinct CDR3 sequences, 8.5% to 10% of which are singletons, and 15% to 20% rests with the top ten. The CDR3 is 15 amino acids. V was clipped by 2 bases and J by 1 base, with 11 bases between them. On this clonotype itself: Antigen specificity is unknown.

The V and J genes are TRBV12-3 or TRBV12-4 and TRBJ1-1; D may be TRBD1 (5 bases). This sequence originates from a female patient younger than 10 who had a stem cell transplant for congenital amegakaryocytic thrombocytopenia, so the T cells may come from the graft donor. The material sequenced was PBMCs, mostly from graft donor cells, taken 180 days after TCRalphabeta/CD19-depleted stem cell transplant. The CDR3 sequence is CASSLLGRANTEAFF. As DNA, the CDR3 is TGTGCCAGCAGTTTATTGGGCAGGGCGAACACTGAAGCTTTCTTT.